These T cell receptor beta chains were read from a single sample in a study of T-cell memory formation after mild COVID-19. TCRdb called the 5' RACE reads again in MiXCR, with one record for every CDR3 protein. The top ten clones hold roughly 5.3% of a sample with some 120,000 distinct CDR3 sequences, over 15% of them seen once. The sample was PBMCs or a T cell subset sorted from them (not recorded which). The receptor set was obtained from a man younger than 30 who had mild COVID-19 (a few samples of this study predate the infection). Cell type and time point are not known. Each CDR3 is given with its conserved first and last residue. D genes are given only for firm matches. The size of a clone is reported for some rows only, either as once, few or many, or as a class for expanded clones.

size: .
J: TRBJ1-2
D: TRBD1
V: TRBV18
length: 15
DNA: TGTGCCAGCTTTTCGACAGGGGACGGCGACTATGGCTACACCTTC
CDR3: CASFSTGDGDYGYTF

size: .
J: TRBJ2-1
D: TRBD2
V: TRBV6-1
length: 15
DNA: TGTGCCAGCATGTGGACTAGCGGGGTGGGAAATGAGCAGTTCTTC
CDR3: CASMWTSGVGNEQFF

size: .
J: TRBJ2-1
D: TRBD2
V: TRBV20-1
length: 16
DNA: TGCAGTGCTAGAGTCGTAGCGGGGGGCTCCTACAATGAGCAGTTCTTC
CDR3: CSARVVAGGSYNEQFF

size: few
J: TRBJ2-5
D: TRBD1
V: TRBV4-2
length: 14
DNA: TGTGCCAGCAGCCACAGGGGGATTCAAGAGACCCAGTACTTC
CDR3: CASSHRGIQETQYF

size: few
J: TRBJ1-5
D: .
V: TRBV12-3/TRBV12-4
length: 14
DNA: TGTGCCAGCAGTTTCCTTGATCTATCTCAGCCCCAGCATTTT
CDR3: CASSFLDLSQPQHF

size: .
J: TRBJ2-3
D: TRBD2
V: TRBV5-4
length: 16
DNA: TGTGCCAGCAGCAAACGGACTAGCGGGGGTACAGATACGCAGTATTTT
CDR3: CASSKRTSGGTDTQYF

size: few
J: TRBJ1-2
D: TRBD1
V: TRBV9
length: 16
DNA: TGTGCCAGCAGCGTTCGTGCCGGGACAGGGAATGGAGGCTACACCTTC
CDR3: CASSVRAGTGNGGYTF

size: few
J: TRBJ2-2
D: .
V: TRBV5-5
length: 14
DNA: TGTGCCAGCAGCTTGTCCGGAGGCACCGGGGAGCTGTTTTTT
CDR3: CASSLSGGTGELFF

size: many
J: TRBJ2-3
D: .
V: TRBV12-3/TRBV12-4
length: 13
DNA: TGTGCCAGCAGTCGCGGACAGCGCGTCCCGCCGTATTTT
CDR3: CASSRGQRVPPYF

size: many
J: TRBJ2-2
D: .
V: TRBV20-1
length: 16
DNA: TGCAGTGCTAAGAGCCGGGACTCCAACGTTCCCGGGGAGCTGTTTTTT
CDR3: CSAKSRDSNVPGELFF

size: many
J: TRBJ2-3
D: .
V: TRBV7-9
length: 13
DNA: TGTGCCAGCAGCTTAGCCATCACAGATACGCAGTATTTT
CDR3: CASSLAITDTQYF

size: .
J: TRBJ2-7
D: .
V: TRBV6-5
length: 16
DNA: TGTGCCAGCAGTTACTCCAGGGATAGGAGCTCCTACGAGCAGTACTTC
CDR3: CASSYSRDRSSYEQYF

size: .
J: TRBJ2-7
D: TRBD1
V: TRBV5-1
length: 15
DNA: TGCGCCAGCAGCTTCGCCCGGACAGGGGACTACGAGCAGTACTTC
CDR3: CASSFARTGDYEQYF

size: .
J: TRBJ2-1
D: .
V: TRBV4-3
length: 14
DNA: TGCGCCAGCAGCCAAGAGATTAGGATCAATGAGCAGTTCTTC
CDR3: CASSQEIRINEQFF

size: few
J: TRBJ2-3
D: TRBD2
V: TRBV9
length: 16
DNA: TGTGCCAGCAGCTCCTCTAGCGGGTTAAGCACAGATACGCAGTATTTT
CDR3: CASSSSSGLSTDTQYF

size: .
J: TRBJ2-6
D: .
V: TRBV5-6
length: 17
DNA: TGTGCCAGCAGCTCGCCACCGGGATCTCCTTTGGCCAACGTCCTGACTTTC
CDR3: CASSSPPGSPLANVLTF

size: few
J: TRBJ2-2
D: .
V: TRBV4-2
length: 15
DNA: TGTGCCAGCAGCCAATCTAACAGGCCTACCGGGGAGCTGTTTTTT
CDR3: CASSQSNRPTGELFF

size: .
J: TRBJ1-3
D: .
V: TRBV7-9
length: 14
DNA: TGTGCCAGCAGGAGACAGGACTCTGGAAACACCATATATTTT
CDR3: CASRRQDSGNTIYF

size: .
J: TRBJ2-7
D: TRBD2
V: TRBV20-1
length: 15
DNA: TGCAGTGCTAGAGATCGGACCGGGGGGGTCGGCGAGCAGTACTTC
CDR3: CSARDRTGGVGEQYF

size: .
J: TRBJ1-5
D: .
V: TRBV7-2
length: 16
DNA: TGTGCCAGCAGCTTAGTCGGGGCAGGGAGCAATCAGCCCCAGCATTTT
CDR3: CASSLVGAGSNQPQHF

size: .
J: TRBJ2-2
D: .
V: TRBV4-1
length: 15
DNA: TGCGCCAGCAGCCAGGGGGATAAGAACACCGGGGAGCTGTTTTTT
CDR3: CASSQGDKNTGELFF

size: few
J: TRBJ2-5
D: .
V: TRBV29-1
length: 13
DNA: TGCAGCGTTCGCCTCCTATCACAAGAGACCCAGTACTTC
CDR3: CSVRLLSQETQYF

size: once
J: TRBJ2-5
D: .
V: TRBV3-1
length: 14
DNA: TGTGCCAGCGGTCATGGGTGGGCAAAAGAGACCCAGTACTTC
CDR3: CASGHGWAKETQYF

size: .
J: TRBJ2-1
D: .
V: TRBV5-1
length: 15
DNA: TGCGCCAGCAGCTTGGGTCCAGGGGAGGGGGTAGAGCAGTTCTTC
CDR3: CASSLGPGEGVEQFF

size: .
J: TRBJ1-2
D: .
V: TRBV20-1
length: 13
DNA: TGCAGTGCTAGAGATAGTAGGGACTATGGCTACACCTTC
CDR3: CSARDSRDYGYTF

size: few
J: TRBJ2-7
D: .
V: TRBV6-2/TRBV6-3
length: 15
DNA: TGTGCCAGCAGCCCGGTTGCCGCCGGAGCCTACGAGCAGTACTTC
CDR3: CASSPVAAGAYEQYF

size: few
J: TRBJ1-1
D: .
V: TRBV7-9
length: 14
DNA: TGTGCCAGCACTCTTTGGGGATCGAACACTGAAGCTTTCTTT
CDR3: CASTLWGSNTEAFF

size: .
J: TRBJ1-5
D: TRBD1
V: TRBV6-1
length: 16
DNA: TGTGCCAGCAGTGAAAAGGATAGGGGGCTAAGTCAGCCCCAGCATTTT
CDR3: CASSEKDRGLSQPQHF

size: .
J: TRBJ2-3
D: .
V: TRBV2
length: 16
DNA: TGTGCCAGCATCAGAGGACGAGGTGGAAGCACAGATACGCAGTATTTT
CDR3: CASIRGRGGSTDTQYF

size: many
J: TRBJ2-5
D: .
V: TRBV7-9
length: 15
DNA: TGTGCCAGCAGCCCCCCCTGGCCCCCGGTGGGGACCCAGTACTTC
CDR3: CASSPPWPPVGTQYF